Presented here are 17 T cell receptor beta chains from one specimen sequenced in a study of blood T cells in healthy people across ages. A sample-barcoded 5' primer and a J-beta primer mix were used in a second PCR of about 7 to 12 cycles. TCRdb independently ran MiXCR on the 5' RACE reads; one entry per CDR3 protein. Here the sample spans 980,000 or so distinct CDR3 sequences, around 46% being singletons. Sequences were obtained from blood. The source of these receptors is a man aged 30 to 39 in good health.

This clonotype came up many times. The J gene is TRBJ2-7, the V gene TRBV7-2; D perhaps matches TRBD1 (5 bases). The V end lost 0 bases, the J end lost 1 base, and 7 bases lay between the germline ends. CDR1 SGHTA and CDR2 FQGNSA come from the germline V gene. The length of the CDR3 is 14 residues. The CDR3 DNA reads TGTGCCAGCAGCTTAGCGGCAGGGTCCTACGAGCAGTACTTC. Its translation: CASSLAAGSYEQYF.

In the case of this clonotype: The germline gene is not matched at one end of the junction; a read error may be the cause. The gene calls are TRBV20-1 and TRBJ2-6; D is perhaps TRBD1 or TRBD2 (5 bases each). The length of the CDR3 is 15 residues. Germline values: CDR1 DFQATT, CDR2 SNEGSKA (reference sequence). CDR3 coding DNA: TGCAGTGCTGGAGACAGCGGCAGGGGGGCCAACGTCCTGACTTTC. Encoded protein: CSAGDSGRGANVLTF.

In this sample, this clonotype turned up once. One end of the junction does not line up with germline, which may come from a read error. This chain links TRBV29-1 with TRBJ2-7; D perhaps matches TRBD2 (6 bases). Per germline, CDR1 SQVTM and CDR2 ANQGSEA. This CDR3 spans 14 amino acids. The CDR3 DNA reads as TGCGGCGTTGAAGATCTGAGGGGAGGCTACGAGCAGTACTTC. Its protein product is CGVEDLRGGYEQYF.

V usage is TRBV9 and J usage is TRBJ2-5, with a possible D match to TRBD2 (7 bases). V lost 0 bases, J lost 2 bases, and 11 bases lay in between. The CDR3 is made up of 15 amino acids. Germline V lookup: CDR1 SGDLS, CDR2 YYNGEE. The CDR3 protein is CASSVAGGLQETQYF. In DNA, the CDR3 is TGTGCCAGCAGCGTAGCCGGGGGGCTTCAAGAGACCCAGTACTTC.

This chain links TRBV6-1 with TRBJ2-3; 8 nucleotides agree with TRBD2. V lost 6 bases to trimming and J lost 4 bases; unmatched junction nucleotides: 6. Germline CDR1 MNHNS, CDR2 SASEGT. The CDR3 loop spans 14 amino acids. The CDR3 spells CASSDSGAADTQYF. In DNA form, the CDR3 reads TGTGCCAGCAGCGATAGCGGGGCGGCAGATACGCAGTATTTT.

In its sample, this clonotype was seen a few times. This sequence joins TRBV10-3 and TRBJ2-3; no definite D call. V was clipped by 7 bases and J by 1 base, with 12 bases between them. The germline V gene encodes CDR1 ENHRY and CDR2 SYGVKD. This CDR3 is built from 14 residues. CDR3 sequence reads: CAITANLGTDTQYF. In DNA form, the CDR3 reads TGTGCCATCACGGCCAACCTCGGCACAGATACGCAGTATTTT.

CDR3 protein: CASSLRGSGGLDEQFF. DNA for the CDR3: TGTGCCAGCAGCCTAAGGGGATCGGGGGGGCTGGATGAGCAGTTCTTC. The chain employs TRBV7-2 and TRBJ2-1; TRBD2 aligns across 8 bases. CDR1 is SGHTA and CDR2 is FQGNSA in the germline V gene. This CDR3 region has 16 residues. V lost 5 bases to trimming and J lost 8 bases; unmatched junction nucleotides: 14.

This clonotype has only a few counts. The V gene is TRBV7-2, the J gene TRBJ1-1, with unresolved D. Germline V gene sequence: CDR1 SGHTA, CDR2 FQGNSA. CDR3 length: 14 residues. V shed 1 base and J shed 11 bases, with 17 bases lying between them. CDR3 sequence reads: CASSLESQPTRAFF. CDR3 nucleotides: TGTGCCAGCAGCTTAGAAAGCCAGCCCACGAGGGCTTTCTTT.

This clonotype has more than one count but fewer than ten. This sequence joins TRBV29-1 and TRBJ2-3, with 8 bases identical to TRBD2. The CDR3 length is 13 residues. The J segment lost 2 bases and the V segment lost 8 bases, leaving 6 bases of the junction unmatched. Germline CDR1 is SQVTM and CDR2 is ANQGSEA. CDR3 in amino acids: CSQGGGPTDTQYF. In DNA form, the CDR3 reads TGCAGCCAGGGCGGGGGGCCCACAGATACGCAGTATTTT.

This chain links TRBV7-9 with TRBJ2-3; 10 nucleotides line up with TRBD1. Germline V gene data show CDR1 as SEHNR and CDR2 as FQNEAQ (reference sequence). This CDR3 is built from 16 residues. V lost 5 bases, J lost 3 bases, and 8 bases stayed unmatched. The CDR3 here is CASSDRQGAITDTQYF. The CDR3 DNA reads as TGTGCCAGCAGCGACCGACAGGGGGCAATTACAGATACGCAGTATTTT.

The V and J genes are TRBV6-1 and TRBJ1-6; D may be TRBD1 (6 bases). Germline V gives CDR1 MNHNS, CDR2 SASEGT. The CDR3 extends over 15 amino acids. Trimming shortened V by 7 bases and J by 8 bases, and 18 bases separated the two germline ends. Written as DNA, the CDR3 is TGTGCCAGCACCTCCCTCCCGGACAGATATTCACCCCTCCACTTT. Protein product: CASTSLPDRYSPLHF.

J is TRBJ2-7 and V is TRBV7-9, with D possibly being TRBD1 or TRBD2 (5 bases each). The germline V gene encodes CDR1 SEHNR and CDR2 FQNEAQ (reference sequence). Trimming left V 7 bases short and J 4 bases short, with 23 bases between. The CDR3 covers 16 residues. Here the CDR3 reads CASTTGLTQDRYEQYF. In DNA form, the CDR3 reads TGTGCCAGCACCACGGGGCTAACACAAGATCGATACGAGCAGTACTTC.

This clonotype showed up just a few times. The chain joins TRBV6-2 or TRBV6-3 to TRBJ1-5; TRBD1 matches 7 bases. Germline CDR1 is MNHEY and CDR2 is SVGEGT. The junction had 6 bases not matched to a gene; V was cut back by 6 bases and J by 1 base. This CDR3 region has 15 residues. The CDR3 sequence is CASRSTGVSNQPQHF. The CDR3 DNA is TGTGCCAGCAGGTCCACAGGGGTAAGCAATCAGCCCCAGCATTTT.

This clonotype came up a few times. The J gene is TRBJ1-2, the V gene TRBV6-5, with 7 nucleotides matching TRBD1. In germline, CDR1 is MNHEY, CDR2 SVGAGI. The CDR3 is 12 residues long. Trimming removed 6 bases from V and 4 bases from J; junction bases left unmatched: 2. The CDR3 here is CASSDRAYGYTF. CDR3 bases: TGTGCCAGCAGCGACAGGGCCTATGGCTACACCTTC.

V is TRBV15 and J is TRBJ2-5; D is possibly TRBD1 (5 bases). V lost 5 bases and J 5 bases, leaving 18 bases between the germline ends. The CDR3 covers 15 residues. Germline CDR1 reads LNHNV; CDR2 reads YYDKDF (reference sequence). CDR3 DNA: TGTGCCACCAGCCCCCGGCTTGGGGCCGGGGAGACCCAGTACTTC. Its protein is CATSPRLGAGETQYF.

Of note for this clonotype: The junction departs from the called germline gene at one end, perhaps through a read error. The chain joins TRBV29-1 to TRBJ1-1; weak D call: TRBD1 (5 bases). This CDR3 is built from 15 residues. Germline V gene data show CDR1 as SQVTM and CDR2 as ANQGSEA. CDR3 protein: CSVVFHRTRNTEAFF. CDR3 sequence (DNA): TGCAGCGTTGTCTTTCATCGGACAAGGAACACCGAAGCTTTCTTT.

This clonotype appeared once. The chain employs TRBV4-3 and TRBJ1-6; 9 positions match TRBD1. The J segment lost 7 bases and the V segment lost 2 bases, leaving 12 bases of the junction unmatched. The CDR3 is made up of 18 amino acids. The germline gives CDR1 LGHNA, CDR2 YSLEER. The CDR3 DNA is TGCGCCAGCAGCCAAAAATTGCCGGCTACAGGGGGCAATTCACCCCTCCACTTT. This codes for CASSQKLPATGGNSPLHF.